Listed below are T cell receptor beta chains from one sample, sequenced in a study of blood T cell repertoires in COVID-19. Assay: immunoSEQ multiplex PCR; the TCRdb copy retains only in-frame clones and omits some. This table holds some 240,000 clones, around 84% found once. Input material: PBMCs or T cells enriched from blood (not recorded which). Receptors originate from a man younger than 40 with acute COVID-19. Both conserved end residues are part of each CDR3. A D gene is named only where the DNA matches it firmly. Clone size appears in some rows only: once, few, many, or a class for an expanded clone.

D	size	V	J	CDR3	DNA
-	-	TRBV9	TRBJ1-1	CASSPLTIMNTEAFF	TGTGCCAGCAGCCCGTTGACAATTATGAACACTGAAGCTTTCTTT
TRBD2	-	TRBV4-1	TRBJ2-3	CASSQFPTGLAGGRARDTQYF	TGCGCCAGCAGCCAATTCCCGACGGGGCTAGCGGGGGGGCGGGCCAGGGATACGCAGTATTTT
TRBD1	-	TRBV19	TRBJ1-2	CASSPGQGNYGYTF	TGTGCCAGTAGTCCGGGACAGGGAAACTATGGCTACACCTTC
-	-	TRBV3-1/TRBV3-2	TRBJ1-4	CASSPITDEKLFF	TGTGCCAGCAGTCCCATCACGGATGAAAAACTGTTTTTT
TRBD1	-	TRBV5-1	TRBJ1-4	CASSPGGGYEKLFF	TGCGCCAGCAGCCCAGGAGGGGGCTACGAAAAACTGTTTTTT
-	-	TRBV5-6	TRBJ1-1	CASSRGPERYMNTEAFF	TGTGCCAGCAGCCGAGGCCCAGAGCGATACATGAACACTGAAGCTTTCTTT
TRBD1	-	TRBV28	TRBJ1-5	CASSLLTGGGNQPQHF	TGTGCCAGCAGTTTATTGACAGGGGGAGGCAATCAGCCCCAGCATTTT
TRBD1	-	TRBV27	TRBJ1-6	CASSLKVPTGFNSPLHF	TGTGCCAGCAGTTTAAAAGTCCCGACAGGGTTTAATTCACCCCTCCACTTT
-	-	TRBV11-3	TRBJ2-1	CASSLVRGLQYNEQFF	TGTGCCAGCAGCTTAGTTCGGGGACTGCAGTACAATGAGCAGTTCTTC
TRBD1	-	TRBV6-5	TRBJ2-6	CASRGQAGANVLTF	TGTGCCAGCAGAGGACAGGCTGGGGCCAACGTCCTGACTTTC
-	-	TRBV27	TRBJ1-2	CASKKGGTNPYGYTF	TGTGCCAGCAAGAAGGGGGGGACCAACCCCTATGGCTACACCTTC
-	-	TRBV30	TRBJ2-3	CAWSVPSGDTQYF	TGTGCCTGGAGTGTACCAAGCGGAGATACGCAGTATTTT
-	-	TRBV6-2/TRBV6-3	TRBJ2-3	CASSFLGGATDTQYF	TGTGCCAGCAGCTTCCTAGGGGGTGCGACAGATACGCAGTATTTT
-	-	TRBV21-1	TRBJ1-2	CASNLCLSRTGTYGYTF	TGTGCCAGCAACTTATGTCTCAGCAGGACAGGGACCTATGGCTACACCTTC
TRBD1	-	TRBV5-4	TRBJ1-6	CASSLRGQYNSPLHF	TGTGCCAGCAGCTTACGGGGACAGTATAATTCACCCCTCCACTTT
TRBD1	-	TRBV5-5	TRBJ2-3	CASSQRQGFTQYF	TGTGCCAGCAGCCAAAGACAGGGTTTTACGCAGTATTTT
-	-	TRBV19	TRBJ1-1	CASSTLSEGSEAFF	TGTGCCAGTAGTACCCTCAGTGAAGGGAGTGAAGCTTTCTTT
TRBD2	-	TRBV7-9	TRBJ2-5	CASSAGEGTQYF	TGTGCCAGCAGCGCTGGGGAGGGGACCCAGTACTTC
TRBD1	-	TRBV28	TRBJ1-2	CASSLPRGLSGYGYTF	TGTGCCAGCAGTTTACCCAGGGGGCTTTCAGGCTATGGCTACACCTTC
-	-	TRBV10-2	TRBJ1-1	CASSPLQNTEAFF	TGCGCCAGCAGTCCACTACAAAACACTGAAGCTTTCTTT
TRBD2	-	TRBV4-2	TRBJ2-2	CASSQFELAKANTGELFF	TGTGCCAGCAGCCAATTTGAACTAGCGAAAGCGAACACCGGGGAGCTGTTTTTT
TRBD1	-	TRBV19	TRBJ1-1	CASTISTGAEAFF	TGTGCCAGTACCATCTCGACAGGGGCTGAAGCTTTTTTT
TRBD2	-	TRBV24-1	TRBJ2-1	CATSAKTSGGRYGEQFF	TGTGCCACCAGTGCGAAGACTAGCGGGGGGAGGTATGGTGAGCAGTTCTTC
-	once	TRBV5-1	TRBJ1-6	CASSLEGVNSPLHF	TGCGCCAGCAGCTTGGAAGGGGTTAACTCACCCCTCCACTTT
-	-	TRBV7-3	TRBJ2-2	CASSFVPEPGGELFF	TGTGCCAGCAGCTTCGTCCCCGAACCAGGCGGGGAGCTGTTTTTT
-	-	TRBV27	TRBJ1-5	CASSPTPRDQPQHF	TGTGCCAGCAGTCCAACGCCGAGGGATCAGCCCCAGCATTTT